This TCR beta chain was recorded in a study of T cells in Graves' hyperthyroidism and ophthalmopathy. Turning to the study itself: The authors collected peripheral blood at initial diagnosis, before any treatment. General study results and limits: Among clonotypes expanded in thyroid above 0.001, most were also found in blood.

This clonotype occurred many times. Its matching antigen is unknown. Amplified TCR beta CDR3 regions came from RNA transcripts. RT-PCR in the first round (using the HTBI primer set) targeted the TCR CDR3. TCRdb redid the calling of the multiplex PCR reads with MiXCR, one entry per CDR3 protein. The sample holds about 600,000 distinct CDR3 sequences, roughly 15% seen once. Individuals with ophthalmopathy presented a Clinical Activity Score of at least 3, a NOSPECS grade of at least 4 and a duration under 3 months. Germline CDR1 and CDR2: SGHTA and FQGNSA. The CDR3 length is 14 residues. Trimming removed 2 bases at V and 2 bases at J, with 9 bases between.

Specimen: blood. The chain recombines TRBV7-2 with TRBJ1-1; D unresolved. The receptor was isolated from a woman aged 45-65 years with Graves' ophthalmopathy. The CDR3 is CASSLKAYNTEAFF. DNA of the CDR3: TGTGCCAGCAGCTTAAAAGCCTACAACACTGAAGCTTTCTTT. Based on the CDR3 plus reference TRBV7-2 and TRBJ1-1, the full variable domain is GAGVSQSPSNKVTEKGKDVELRCDPISGHTALYWYRQSLGQGLEFLIYFQGNSAPDKSGLPSDRFSAERTGGSVSTLTIQRTQQEDSAVYLCASSLKAYNTEAFFGQGTRLTVV.